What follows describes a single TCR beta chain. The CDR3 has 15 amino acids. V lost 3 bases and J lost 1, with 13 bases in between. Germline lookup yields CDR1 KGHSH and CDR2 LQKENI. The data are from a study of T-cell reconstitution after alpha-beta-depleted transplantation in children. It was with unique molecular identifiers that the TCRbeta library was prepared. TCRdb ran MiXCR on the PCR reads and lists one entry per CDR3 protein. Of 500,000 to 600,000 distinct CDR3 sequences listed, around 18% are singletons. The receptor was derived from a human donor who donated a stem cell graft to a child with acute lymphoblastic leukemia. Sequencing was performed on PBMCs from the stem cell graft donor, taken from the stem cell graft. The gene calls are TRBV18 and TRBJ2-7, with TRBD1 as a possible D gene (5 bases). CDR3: CASSPGHTPSYEQYF. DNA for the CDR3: TGTGCCAGCTCACCCGGACATACTCCGTCCTACGAGCAGTACTTC.